This T cell receptor beta chain was captured by sequencing in a study of cytomegalovirus exposure and HLA in healthy donors. Notes on this clone: Its specificity is unknown.

The CDR3 has 15 residues. Germline V CDR1 and CDR2: MDHEN, SYDVKM. V shed 4 bases, J shed 4 bases, and the junction held 4 bases outside the gene matches. The primer mix had 60 Vbeta and 13 Jbeta primers. Sequencing used immunoSEQ multiplex PCR; TCRdb keeps in-frame clones, though not all of them. The sample contains tens of thousands of clones, 86% of which appear only once. Study results and limitations: Highest at DRB1 and lowest at HLA-C, TCR association rates differed among HLA loci in a later analysis. Serostatus for CMV was the only available immune exposure information. Most sequenced TCRs were rare (though some public TCRs occurred in many donors). Previous analysis showed most TCR beta V segments were productive about 87% or about 30% of the time.

Specimen: PBMCs. The sequence derives from a man aged 25-45 years in good health and CMV-seropositive. V usage is TRBV28 and J usage is TRBJ2-6, with TRBD2 matching 7 bases. The CDR3 DNA sequence: TGTGCCAGCAGTTCTGGGGGGGAGGGGGCCAACGTCCTGACTTTC. It codes for CASSSGGEGANVLTF.